Detailed here is one T cell receptor (beta chain). Here immunoSEQ multiplex PCR was the method, and the copy in TCRdb shows in-frame clones only, minus some. Among roughly 180,000 clones listed, about nine tenths were seen once. The entry originates in a study of T cell responses to AZD1222 COVID-19 vaccine. The germline V gene encodes CDR1 MDHEN and CDR2 SYDVKM. CDR3 length equals 15 residues. Trimming at V came to 4 bases and at J to 5 bases, leaving 9 bases not matched to a gene. This sequence joins TRBV28 and TRBJ1-2, with 8 bases lining up with TRBD1. The sample consisted of peripheral blood, taken on day 0 of AZD1222 vaccination. This receptor was identified in an adult in good health. This CDR3 is CASSSTGAQTYGYTF. CDR3 DNA: TGTGCCAGCAGTTCGACAGGGGCCCAAACATATGGCTACACCTTC.